This TCR beta chain derives from a study of CD8 T cells in ankylosing spondylitis. Study-wide findings and caveats: Previous work reported some of these motif variants in the synovial fluid and blood of reactive arthritis. CD8+ cells made up the disease-linked clones, which were relatively rare in peripheral blood. Made up of fewer than ten highly homologous variants, a TCR beta motif appeared characteristic of ankylosing spondylitis blood. Researchers reportedly found disease-linked clones significantly enriched in matched ankylosing spondylitis synovial fluid.

The germline gives CDR1 SGHKS, CDR2 YYEKEE (reference sequence). The V and J ends lost 1 base and 8 bases, in that order; junction bases with no gene match: 9. CDR3 length equals 16 residues. Of note for this clonotype: Its target is unknown.

Each TCR beta library was made by quantitative 5'-RACE that incorporated molecular barcodes. TCRdb called the 5' RACE reads again in MiXCR, with one record for every CDR3 protein. The repertoire holds around 890,000 distinct CDR3 sequences, 12% seen once, with roughly 0.51% in the top ten. This TCR derives from a male donor with ankylosing spondylitis. The chain recombines TRBV5-5 with TRBJ1-2, with TRBD1 matching over 12 bases. The material sequenced was blood, either unsorted or a sorted T cell fraction (not recorded which). The CDR3, as DNA: TGTGCCAGCAGCTTGCGTCCCGGGACAGGGGGCGACGGCTACACCTTC. Its translation is CASSLRPGTGGDGYTF.